These T cell receptor beta chains were read from a single sample in a study of cytomegalovirus exposure and HLA in healthy donors. Here immunoSEQ multiplex PCR was the method, and the copy in TCRdb shows in-frame clones only, minus some. Among some 160,000 clones, 65% to 80% were seen once, and the ten largest hold 1.6%. The sample taken for sequencing was PBMCs. The receptors were sampled from a woman aged 25 to 39 in good health and CMV-seronegative. Each CDR3 is given with its conserved first and last residue. D genes are given only for firm matches. The listing skips clone size in some rows; elsewhere it reads once, few, many or a size class.

NA	NA	TRBV27	TRBJ2-7	TGTGCCAGCAGTTTATGGGGGACAACCTACGAGCAGTACTTC	CASSLWGTTYEQYF
TRBD2	NA	TRBV7-6	TRBJ2-5	TGTGCCAGCAGCCCCACCGGGACTAGCGGGAGGGCCATAGAGACCCAGTACTTC	CASSPTGTSGRAIETQYF
TRBD2	NA	TRBV18	TRBJ2-5	TGTGCCAGCTCAACAGCGGGAGCGGATGAGACCCAGTACTTC	CASSTAGADETQYF
TRBD1	NA	TRBV30	TRBJ1-1	TGTGCCTGGAGTGGACAGGGGAACACTGAAGCTTTCTTT	CAWSGQGNTEAFF
TRBD2	NA	TRBV2	TRBJ2-3	TGTGCCAGCAATGGACTAGCGGGGGGGCCTGGCACAGATACGCAGTATTTT	CASNGLAGGPGTDTQYF
NA	NA	TRBV29-1	TRBJ1-2	TGCAGCGTCGAACAGGGCTTCTATGGCTACACCTTC	CSVEQGFYGYTF
TRBD1	few	TRBV6-6	TRBJ2-4	TGTGCCAGCAGAAACAGGGGCGAGCACATTCAGTACTTC	CASRNRGEHIQYF
TRBD1	NA	TRBV6-6	TRBJ1-1	TGTGCCAGCAGTAACAGGGGTAGGATCGCTGAAGCTTTCTTT	CASSNRGRIAEAFF
TRBD2	NA	TRBV9	TRBJ2-5	TGTGCCAGCAGCGTATCAGCTAGCGGGGGTAGGGAGACCCAGTACTTC	CASSVSASGGRETQYF
TRBD1	NA	TRBV4-1	TRBJ2-5	TGCGCCAGCAGCCAAGTGACAGGGGCTGGAGAGACCCAGTACTTC	CASSQVTGAGETQYF
NA	NA	TRBV9	TRBJ2-7	TGTGCCAGCAGCGTAGAGATGGGACACACCTACGAGCAGTACTTC	CASSVEMGHTYEQYF
NA	few	TRBV27	TRBJ2-1	TGTGCCAGCAGTTTATCGTCGGGGTCCGTTACCACCGGTCGAGAGCAGTTCTTC	CASSLSSGSVTTGREQFF
NA	NA	TRBV5-1	TRBJ1-5	TGCGCCAGCAGCTTGGAAGCAGGGGCCGTTCAGCCCCAGCATTTT	CASSLEAGAVQPQHF
NA	NA	TRBV6-1	TRBJ1-1	TGTGCCAGCAGTGAACAGTGGCGGACTGAAGCTTTCTTT	CASSEQWRTEAFF
NA	NA	TRBV7-3	TRBJ1-1	TGTGCCAGCAGCTTAAGCACGGGTACAGGTGAAGCTTTCTTT	CASSLSTGTGEAFF
NA	once	TRBV27	TRBJ1-1	TGTGCCAGCAGTTTATCCTTGATTCGGGTCGGGGGAACTGAAGCTTTCTTT	CASSLSLIRVGGTEAFF
NA	NA	TRBV6-6	TRBJ2-3	TGTGCCAGCAGTTACGGGGAGGCCCGCACAGATACGCAGTATTTT	CASSYGEARTDTQYF
TRBD1	NA	TRBV7-3	TRBJ2-2	TGTGCCAGCAGCCGGGACAGGGGTGTCACCGGGGAGCTGTTTTTT	CASSRDRGVTGELFF
TRBD2	NA	TRBV6-1	TRBJ2-7	TGTGCCAGCAGTCCAGCGGGAGGGCCTGGCGAGCAGTACTTC	CASSPAGGPGEQYF
TRBD1	NA	TRBV5-6	TRBJ2-7	TGTGCCAGCAGCTTCGGTGCCGGGACAGTCGCCACCTACGAGCAGTACTTC	CASSFGAGTVATYEQYF
NA	NA	TRBV4-1	TRBJ2-7	TGCGCCAGCAGCCCACATGACAGTCCAACCTACGAGCAGTACTTC	CASSPHDSPTYEQYF
TRBD2	NA	TRBV5-6	TRBJ2-3	TGTGCCAGCAGCTTGGCTGGGACTAGCGGCACAGATACGCAGTATTTT	CASSLAGTSGTDTQYF
TRBD1	NA	TRBV30	TRBJ1-2	TGTGCCTGGAGTATGAGACAGGGATTTAACTATGGCTACACCTTC	CAWSMRQGFNYGYTF
TRBD1	once	TRBV9	TRBJ1-4	TGTGCCAGCAGCGTAGTAGGACAGGGGGCCTCAGAACTGTTTTTT	CASSVVGQGASELFF
NA	NA	TRBV27	TRBJ2-3	TGTGCCAGTCATGTATGGACGGGAAACACAGATACGCAGTATTTT	CASHVWTGNTDTQYF
TRBD1	NA	TRBV7-9	TRBJ1-1	TGTGCCAGCAGCTTCGGACAGGACACTGAAGCTTTCTTT	CASSFGQDTEAFF
TRBD1	NA	TRBV19	TRBJ1-5	TGTGCCAGTAGATGGGGGACAGGGAGCAATCAGCCCCAGCATTTT	CASRWGTGSNQPQHF
NA	once	TRBV7-9	TRBJ2-1	TGTTCCAGCAGCTTAGGTCAGGATATAAGCTCCTACAATGAGCAGTTCTTC	CSSSLGQDISSYNEQFF
NA	NA	TRBV4-1	TRBJ1-5	TGCGCCAGCAGCCAAGAGATAGATCAGCCCCAGCATTTT	CASSQEIDQPQHF
TRBD1	NA	TRBV25-1	TRBJ1-1	TGTGCCAGCAGTGTACAGGGGGGCAGTAACACTGAAGCTTTCTTT	CASSVQGGSNTEAFF
TRBD1	NA	TRBV28	TRBJ1-2	TGTGCCAGCAGTCTCAGACAGGGGTACTATGGCTACACCTTC	CASSLRQGYYGYTF
TRBD2	few	TRBV4-1	TRBJ2-3	TGCGCCAGCAGCCAAGTATCTAGCGGGAGTGGCGATACGCAGTATTTT	CASSQVSSGSGDTQYF
NA	NA	TRBV11-2	TRBJ2-7	TGTGCCAGCACCTTACCCCGGGGGGCCGAGCAGTACTTC	CASTLPRGAEQYF
TRBD1	NA	TRBV7-9	TRBJ2-7	TGTTCCAGCAGCTTAGCCTCGCAGGGGGCGACCTACGAGCAGTACTTC	CSSSLASQGATYEQYF
TRBD2	NA	TRBV7-3	TRBJ2-1	TGTGCCAGCAGCTTCGGGGCGGGAGGGCCAAATGAGCAGTTCTTC	CASSFGAGGPNEQFF
TRBD2	once	TRBV5-1	TRBJ2-3	TGCGCCAGCAGCTCCGGTGGGGGGGTTGCTAGCACAGATACGCAGTATTTT	CASSSGGGVASTDTQYF
TRBD1	NA	TRBV7-2	TRBJ2-3	TGTGCCAGCAGCCCTGACAGGGGGCGAAGCACAGATACGCAGTATTTT	CASSPDRGRSTDTQYF
NA	NA	TRBV28	TRBJ2-1	TGTGCCAGCAGTTTGGAGCCAGCGCCCAAGCCTTACAATGAGCAGTTCTTC	CASSLEPAPKPYNEQFF
NA	NA	TRBV14	TRBJ2-5	TGTGCCAGCAGCCAACTTGGGGGCTCAGAGACCCAGTACTTC	CASSQLGGSETQYF
NA	NA	TRBV5-7	TRBJ1-4	TGTGCCAGCAGCTTTGGAGGACAGCGCAGCTTACTTAATGAAAAACTGTTTTTT	CASSFGGQRSLLNEKLFF
TRBD1	once	TRBV5-1	TRBJ2-7	TGCGCCAGCAGCAGGACAGGGGCCTCCTACGAGCAGTACTTC	CASSRTGASYEQYF
NA	once	TRBV14	TRBJ2-1	TGTGCCAGCAGCCAAGATCTACCGGGTATTGTTAATGAGCAGTTCTTC	CASSQDLPGIVNEQFF
NA	NA	TRBV29-1	TRBJ1-1	TGCAGCGTTGAAGATTCGGGGTTTGCAGCTTTCTTT	CSVEDSGFAAFF
TRBD1	NA	TRBV27	TRBJ1-2	TGTGCCAGCAAACTTGGAGGGGGCGCTTATGGCTACACCTTC	CASKLGGGAYGYTF
TRBD1	NA	TRBV5-1	TRBJ1-1	TGCGCCAGCAGCTTGGTTGGGACAGGGAACACTGAAGCTTTCTTT	CASSLVGTGNTEAFF
TRBD1	NA	TRBV30	TRBJ1-2	TGTGCCTGGAGGGGGGACAGGAGGATTGGCTACACCTTC	CAWRGDRRIGYTF
TRBD2	once	TRBV9	TRBJ2-5	TGTGCCAGCAGCGTAGGATTTGGCGGGGGGGCGCTGGAGACCCAGTACTTC	CASSVGFGGGALETQYF
TRBD2	few	TRBV9	TRBJ2-5	TGTGCCAGCAGCGGCGGGACTAGCGTATCGCTCGAGACCCAGTACTTC	CASSGGTSVSLETQYF
NA	few	TRBV4-2	TRBJ2-2	TGTGCCAGCAGCCAAGAAGCTGAGGGGGCCGGGGAGCTGTTTTTT	CASSQEAEGAGELFF
TRBD2	few	TRBV5-6	TRBJ2-7	TGTGCCAGCAGCTTGATTAGGACTAGTGGTGGGGTAGTATACGAGCAGTACTTC	CASSLIRTSGGVVYEQYF
NA	NA	TRBV6-1	TRBJ2-2	TGTGCCAGCAGTGATGGGACTCCGAACACCGGGGAGCTGTTTTTT	CASSDGTPNTGELFF
TRBD2	NA	TRBV4-2	TRBJ2-3	TGTGCCAGCAGCCAAGATCTTAGGGTAGCGGGATATAGCACAGATACGCAGTATTTT	CASSQDLRVAGYSTDTQYF